The 15 T cell receptor beta chains reported below all come from one sample, sequenced in a study of cytomegalovirus exposure and HLA in healthy donors. The PCR used 60 Vbeta and 13 Jbeta primers. The data were produced by immunoSEQ multiplex PCR, yet TCRdb's version contains in-frame clones alone and is incomplete. The data show 250,000 to 350,000 clones, over 70% seen once. The source material was PBMCs. Receptors originate from a girl under 10 years old in good health and CMV-seronegative.

This clone came up a few times. The V call is TRBV28, the J call TRBJ1-3; D perhaps matches TRBD1 (5 bases). The CDR3 has 12 amino acids. Germline V gene data show CDR1 as MDHEN and CDR2 as SYDVKM. Trimming pared 5 bases from V and 12 bases from J, leaving 14 bases between. CDR3 loop: CASSRLGTGIYF. CDR3 sequence (DNA): TGTGCCAGCAGTCGTTTGGGGACTGGCATATATTTT.

The V and J genes are TRBV7-6 and TRBJ2-6; D may be TRBD1 (5 bases). Trimming pared 4 bases from V and 0 bases from J, leaving 13 bases between. The CDR3 runs to 17 residues. Germline CDR1 is SGHVS and CDR2 is FNYEAQ. The CDR3 DNA reads TGTGCCAGCAGCTCCAGGGCTGGAGACTCTGGGGCCAACGTCCTGACTTTC. Residues: CASSSRAGDSGANVLTF.

A remark on this clone: Mismatch with germline at one junction end may stem from a read error. The rearrangement uses TRBV7-9 and TRBJ2-5, with a possible D match to TRBD1 (5 bases). The CDR3 has 12 residues. CDR1 is SEHNR, CDR2 FQNEAQ, per germline (reference sequence). As DNA, the CDR3 is TGTTCCAGCCAGGGCCCGGTGGGGACCCAGTACTTC. The encoded protein is CSSQGPVGTQYF.

CDR3 protein: CASTGPRGRENTGELFF. The CDR3 DNA sequence: TGTGCCAGCACCGGCCCCCGGGGTAGGGAGAACACCGGGGAGCTGTTTTTT. The chain couples TRBV27 to TRBJ2-2, with TRBD2 as a possible D gene (5 bases). V was trimmed by 7 bases and J by 1 base, leaving 19 bases between them. This CDR3 spans 17 amino acids. The germline V gene has CDR1 MNHEY and CDR2 SMNVEV (reference sequence).

The chain carries TRBV27 and TRBJ1-3; tentatively, D is TRBD1 (5 bases). CDR1 is MNHEY and CDR2 is SMNVEV in the germline V gene (reference sequence). The germline V and J ends were trimmed by 2 bases and 1 base, with 9 bases remaining between them. The CDR3 sequence is 15 residues long. The chain's CDR3 is CASSLKGWSGNTIYF. In DNA, the CDR3 is TGTGCCAGCAGTTTAAAGGGGTGGTCTGGAAACACCATATATTTT.

In its sample, this clone was seen a few times. This rearrangement joins TRBV30 to TRBJ1-2, with D tentatively TRBD1 (5 bases). The CDR3 has 13 residues. V lost 1 base to trimming and J lost 2 bases, with 8 bases between them. Germline CDR1 and CDR2: GTSNPN and SVGIG (reference sequence). The CDR3, as DNA: TGTGCCTGGAGTGCGACAGCCAACTATGGCTACACCTTC. Its translation is CAWSATANYGYTF.

V is TRBV25-1 and J is TRBJ2-3; D perhaps matches TRBD2 (7 bases). Germline assignment: CDR1 MGHDK and CDR2 SYGVNS. The V and J ends lost 3 bases and 6 bases respectively, with 13 bases between them. This CDR3 is 14 amino acids long. CDR3 sequence: CASSEAGGRDTQYF. CDR3 sequence (DNA): TGTGCCAGCAGTGAGGCCGGGGGGCGGGATACGCAGTATTTT.

This chain uses TRBV9 with TRBJ1-6, with D unresolved. With 4 bases removed from V and 8 bases from J, the gap between germline ends came to 7 bases. This CDR3 is built from 12 residues. CDR1 is SGDLS, CDR2 YYNGEE, per germline. CDR3 region: CASSTQDSPLHF. CDR3 in DNA: TGTGCCAGCAGCACGCAGGATTCACCCCTCCACTTT.

This clone was found a few times. The chain employs TRBV7-9 and TRBJ2-3; 7 bases fit TRBD1. Germline trimming cut 2 bases from V and 2 bases from J; bases unmatched to any gene: 10. Germline CDR1 is SEHNR and CDR2 is FQNEAQ (reference sequence). The CDR3 length is 17 residues. The CDR3 reads CASSLRSGQRFTDTQYF. The DNA for the CDR3 is TGTGCCAGCAGCTTACGGTCGGGACAGCGATTCACAGATACGCAGTATTTT.

CDR3 DNA sequence: TGTGCCAGCAGCGTAGTAACTAGCGGAGATTACGAGCAGTACTTC. Protein sequence: CASSVVTSGDYEQYF. The chain recombines TRBV9 with TRBJ2-7; 8 bases match TRBD2. Germline V gene sequence: CDR1 SGDLS, CDR2 YYNGEE. The CDR3 is 15 residues long. Unmatched junction bases numbered 6, after V lost 0 bases and J lost 4 bases.

This chain links TRBV5-1 with TRBJ1-1, with 9 nucleotides matching TRBD1. CDR1 is SGHRS, CDR2 YFSETQ, per germline. V lost 1 base to trimming and J lost 1 base; unmatched junction nucleotides: 8. This CDR3 has 17 amino acids. The CDR3: CASSLWAGQGRNTEAFF. The CDR3 DNA reads TGCGCCAGCAGCTTGTGGGCCGGACAGGGGAGGAACACTGAAGCTTTCTTT.

The chain uses TRBV7-2 and TRBJ2-1, with TRBD1 matching 7 bases. The CDR3 has 16 amino acids. Germline values: CDR1 SGHTA, CDR2 FQGNSA. The junction had 7 bases not matched to a gene; V was cut back by 1 base and J by 4 bases. CDR3 amino acids: CASSLGTPGQYNEQFF. CDR3 DNA sequence: TGTGCCAGCAGCTTAGGTACCCCGGGACAGTACAATGAGCAGTTCTTC.

On this clone itself: The junction and the germline gene differ at one end; a read error may be behind it. The chain employs TRBV7-9 and TRBJ1-2; 7 nucleotides line up with TRBD1. CDR1 and CDR2 from the germline V gene are SEHNR and FQNEAQ (reference sequence). The CDR3 is made up of 13 amino acids. CDR3: CSSSEGQPNGYTF. The CDR3 region has the DNA TGTTCCAGCAGCGAGGGACAGCCTAATGGCTACACCTTC. Drawing the rest from reference TRBV7-9 and TRBJ1-2, the complete variable domain is DTGVSQNPRHKITKRGQNVTFRCDPISEHNRLYWYRQTLGQGPEFLTYFQNEAQLEKSRLLSDRFSAERPKGSFSTLEIQRTEQGDSAMYLCSSSEGQPNGYTFGSGTRLTVV.

V usage is TRBV27 and J usage is TRBJ1-5; 9 bases agree with TRBD1. Germline V gives CDR1 MNHEY, CDR2 SMNVEV (reference sequence). Trimming cost V 3 bases and J 5 bases; bases outside gene matches: 5. The length of the CDR3 is 15 residues. In nucleotides, the CDR3 is TGTGCCAGCAGTTTGACAGGGGGACCCTATCAGCCCCAGCATTTT. The encoded protein is CASSLTGGPYQPQHF.

The chain joins TRBV7-2 to TRBJ2-5; D possibly corresponds to TRBD1 (5 bases). Trimming took 5 bases from V and 4 from J, leaving 11 bases between them. The CDR3 loop spans 13 amino acids. Germline V gene data show CDR1 as SGHTA and CDR2 as FQGNSA. This chain's CDR3 is CASSRSGSETQYF. CDR3 DNA: TGTGCCAGCAGCCGGTCAGGGTCAGAGACCCAGTACTTC.